The rows below give T cell receptor beta chains drawn from one sample of a study of blood T cell repertoires in COVID-19. The repertoire was sequenced with immunoSEQ multiplex PCR; TCRdb's copy has only in-frame clones and lacks some. This table holds some 130,000 clones, around 88% found once. Sequences were obtained from peripheral blood. The receptors originated from a man between 45 and 60 years old with acute or convalescent COVID-19. CDR3s leave out the opening cysteine and the closing phenylalanine or tryptophan. Fields, in order: CDR3 length, D gene, clone size, V gene, J gene, CDR3 protein. The D gene is left open where the match is weak. Clone size appears in some rows only: once, few, many, or a class for an expanded clone.

CDR3 length: 12
D gene: NA
clone size: NA
V gene: TRBV6-2/TRBV6-3
J gene: TRBJ2-2
CDR3 protein: ASSYLRNTGELF

CDR3 length: 14
D gene: TRBD2
clone size: NA
V gene: TRBV19
J gene: TRBJ2-1
CDR3 protein: ASSRASGRKGDEQF

CDR3 length: 9
D gene: NA
clone size: NA
V gene: TRBV12-3/TRBV12-4
J gene: TRBJ2-5
CDR3 protein: ASSFFETQY

CDR3 length: 13
D gene: TRBD1
clone size: NA
V gene: TRBV5-4
J gene: TRBJ2-3
CDR3 protein: ASSSWTGAVDTQY

CDR3 length: 10
D gene: NA
clone size: NA
V gene: TRBV28
J gene: TRBJ1-2
CDR3 protein: ASSLSSYGYT

CDR3 length: 14
D gene: NA
clone size: NA
V gene: TRBV4-1
J gene: TRBJ1-1
CDR3 protein: ASSQKVARGDTEAF

CDR3 length: 15
D gene: TRBD1
clone size: NA
V gene: TRBV28
J gene: TRBJ1-2
CDR3 protein: ASSFSGTGPANYGYT

CDR3 length: 15
D gene: TRBD2
clone size: NA
V gene: TRBV11-2
J gene: TRBJ2-3
CDR3 protein: ASSLGRTSGSTDTQY

CDR3 length: 12
D gene: NA
clone size: NA
V gene: TRBV29-1
J gene: TRBJ2-1
CDR3 protein: SVVRVISYNEQF

CDR3 length: 18
D gene: TRBD1
clone size: NA
V gene: TRBV2
J gene: TRBJ1-5
CDR3 protein: ASSRRDRGLLGVSNQPQH

CDR3 length: 11
D gene: NA
clone size: NA
V gene: TRBV29-1
J gene: TRBJ1-5
CDR3 protein: SAATDSNQPQH

CDR3 length: 11
D gene: NA
clone size: NA
V gene: TRBV18
J gene: TRBJ2-1
CDR3 protein: ASSPDLPGEQF

CDR3 length: 11
D gene: NA
clone size: NA
V gene: TRBV15
J gene: TRBJ1-5
CDR3 protein: ATSRMYGQPQH

CDR3 length: 12
D gene: TRBD1
clone size: NA
V gene: TRBV2
J gene: TRBJ1-4
CDR3 protein: ASSGRTGGTKLF

CDR3 length: 13
D gene: NA
clone size: once
V gene: TRBV6-5
J gene: TRBJ1-3
CDR3 protein: ASSYWTSTGNTIY

CDR3 length: 13
D gene: NA
clone size: NA
V gene: TRBV27
J gene: TRBJ1-5
CDR3 protein: ASCLSAGVRQPQH

CDR3 length: 10
D gene: NA
clone size: NA
V gene: TRBV7-9
J gene: TRBJ1-2
CDR3 protein: ASSFQGGGYT

CDR3 length: 13
D gene: NA
clone size: NA
V gene: TRBV5-6
J gene: TRBJ1-1
CDR3 protein: ASSLPGTSNTEAF

CDR3 length: 10
D gene: NA
clone size: NA
V gene: TRBV30
J gene: TRBJ1-2
CDR3 protein: AWGTGNYGYT

CDR3 length: 12
D gene: TRBD1
clone size: NA
V gene: TRBV3-1/TRBV3-2
J gene: TRBJ1-6
CDR3 protein: ASSQRDRESPLH